Detailed here is one T cell receptor beta chain. This sample is drawn from a study of shared clonotypes between healthy human individuals. Sequenced by immunoSEQ multiplex PCR; TCRdb stores in-frame clones only, minus some. The sample shows a few hundred thousand clones, roughly 78% of them seen only once. The CDR3 consists of 15 residues. Germline CDR1 and CDR2: SGHRS and YFSETQ. The chain is built from TRBV5-1 and TRBJ2-5, with TRBD1 matching 8 bases. The J call may be faulty, since TRBJ2-7 better matches the DNA end. This clonotype originated in a woman aged 40 to 49 in good health. Some clones in this sample may be carry-over from other donors' samples. Sequences were obtained from PBMCs. The DNA for the CDR3 is TGCGCCAGCAGCGCCGGGACAGGTTCGTTCTACGAGCAGTACTTC. This encodes CASSAGTGSFYEQYF.